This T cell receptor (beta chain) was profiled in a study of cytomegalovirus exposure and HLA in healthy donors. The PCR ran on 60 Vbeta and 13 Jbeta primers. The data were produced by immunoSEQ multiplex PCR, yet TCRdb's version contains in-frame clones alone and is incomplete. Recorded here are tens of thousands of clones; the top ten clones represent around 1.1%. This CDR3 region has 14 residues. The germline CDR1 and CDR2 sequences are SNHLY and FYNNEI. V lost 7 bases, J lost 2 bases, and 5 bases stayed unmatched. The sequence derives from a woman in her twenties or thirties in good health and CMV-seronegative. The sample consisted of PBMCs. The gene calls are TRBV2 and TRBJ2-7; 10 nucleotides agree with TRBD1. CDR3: CASKRDRGTYEQYF. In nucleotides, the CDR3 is TGTGCCAGCAAGAGGGACAGGGGAACCTACGAGCAGTACTTC.